Reported below is one TCR beta chain. The antigen is unknown. This entry is derived from a study of monozygotic twins with cystic fibrosis. Study-level background: Library input was approximately 3.1 micrograms of fragmented DNA, with approximately 16 PCR cycles.

Study-level findings and limits: Monozygotic CF twin pairs shared significantly more nucleotide-identical clonotypes than unrelated CF individuals did.

Only in-frame clones appear in the TCRdb table, and some are missing; sequencing was by immunoSEQ multiplex PCR. The table records more than 9,000 clones, over 99% of them present only once. V lost 2 bases, J lost 3 bases, and 12 bases lay in between. Germline CDR1 and CDR2: GTSNPN and SVGIG (reference sequence). The CDR3 spans 14 residues. What was sequenced was blood. The V and J genes are TRBV30 and TRBJ2-3; a possible D gene is TRBD2 (5 bases). The TCR sequence derives from a man aged 18 to 29 with cystic fibrosis. The CDR3 region is CAWSTSLATDTQYF. The CDR3 DNA sequence: TGTGCCTGGAGTACCAGTCTAGCAACAGATACGCAGTATTTT. The whole variable domain, filled in from reference TRBV30 and TRBJ2-3, reads SQTIHQWPATLVQPVGSPLSLECTVEGTSNPNLYWYRQAAGRGLQLLFYSVGIGQISSEVPQNLSASRPQDRQFILSSKKLLLSDSGFYLCAWSTSLATDTQYFGPGTRLTVL.